This T cell receptor (beta chain) comes out of a study of tumor-infiltrating lymphocytes in primary liver carcinoma. Total RNA (roughly 530 ng) served as template for TCR beta cDNA synthesis primed by a constant-region primer. Slightly modified ARM-PCR with three nested multiplex PCR rounds yielded TCR beta libraries. A C-beta reverse primer and TRBV1-TRBV30 forward primers served in each of the first two PCR rounds, at about 10 cycles apiece. TCRdb used MiXCR to reprocess the multiplex PCR reads, holding one entry per CDR3 protein. The sample holds 320,000 or so distinct CDR3 sequences, roughly two thirds seen once. This CDR3 is built from 15 residues. The V and J ends lost 5 bases and 8 bases, in that order; junction bases with no gene match: 12. Germline values: CDR1 SGHTA, CDR2 FQGTGA. Germline DNA was also extracted, and blood RNA derived from unsorted whole blood.

The sequence came from a man aged 40-49 years with primary liver carcinoma and hepatitis B virus infection. This chain joins TRBV7-3 and TRBJ2-1, with TRBD2 matching over 7 bases. The sequenced sample consisted of peripheral blood. This chain's CDR3 is CASSRTSVRAHEQFF. DNA for the CDR3: TGTGCCAGCAGCCGTACTAGCGTGAGGGCCCATGAGCAGTTCTTC.